A selection of T cell receptor beta chains follows, all from one sample in a study of T cells in Graves' hyperthyroidism and ophthalmopathy. TCRdb processed the multiplex PCR reads anew with MiXCR; each CDR3 protein has one entry. Here the sample spans 490,000 or so distinct CDR3 sequences, about 16% being singletons. The specimen sequenced was blood. These receptor sequences come from a woman in her thirties with Graves' ophthalmopathy. Both conserved end residues are part of each CDR3. The D gene is left open where the match is weak. A row's size may be missing; if present it is once, few, many or a size class.

v_gene	j_gene	abundance	d_gene	CDR3nt	CDR3aa
TRBV20-1	TRBJ1-2	many	-	TGCAGTGCTAATTCGGGAAAAACCCGAGCTAACTATGGCTACACCTTC	CSANSGKTRANYGYTF
TRBV7-3	TRBJ2-1	few	TRBD2	TGTGCCAGCAGCTCGGGACTAGCGAATGAGCAGTTCTTC	CASSSGLANEQFF
TRBV6-4	TRBJ1-2	-	TRBD1	TGTGCCAGCAGTTCCGGGACAGTTCTTACTAACTATGGCTACACCTTC	CASSSGTVLTNYGYTF
TRBV12-3/TRBV12-4	TRBJ2-3	-	-	TGTGCCAGCACCCCTACCATCTCCACAGATACGCAGTATTTT	CASTPTISTDTQYF
TRBV6-1	TRBJ2-5	few	TRBD1	TGTGCCAGCAAACCGGGACAGGGGTCTGAGACCCAGTACTTC	CASKPGQGSETQYF
TRBV28	TRBJ2-7	many	TRBD2	TGTGCCAGCAGACCGGGGGGAGATCCCAGCTCCTACGAGCAGTACTTC	CASRPGGDPSSYEQYF
TRBV5-6	TRBJ1-3	-	-	TGTGCCAGCAGCTCCGGGACGGATGGAAACACCATATATTTT	CASSSGTDGNTIYF
TRBV7-9	TRBJ2-5	many	-	TGTGCCAGCAGCTTAGGACAGATAGAGACCCAGTACTTC	CASSLGQIETQYF
TRBV20-1	TRBJ2-5	-	-	TGCAGTGCTAGCGATCCGTACATCCAAGAGACCCAGTACTTC	CSASDPYIQETQYF
TRBV20-1	TRBJ2-7	few	-	TGCAGTGCTAGTGCGTCGGGCGCGTTCGAACAGCCCTACGAGCAGTACTTC	CSASASGAFEQPYEQYF
TRBV6-2/TRBV6-3	TRBJ2-7	-	TRBD1	TGTGCCAGCAGTCCCCGACAGGGGATAAATTACGAGCAGTACTTC	CASSPRQGINYEQYF
TRBV30	TRBJ1-3	many	-	TGTGCCTGGAGTGTACTCTCTGGAAACACCATATATTTT	CAWSVLSGNTIYF
TRBV6-2/TRBV6-3	TRBJ2-5	-	-	TGTGCCAGCAGTTACTCGAGTGAGACCCAGTACTTC	CASSYSSETQYF
TRBV4-3	TRBJ2-5	-	-	TGCGCCAGCAGCATCTTGGCAGGGGAAGAGACCCAGTACTTC	CASSILAGEETQYF
TRBV30	TRBJ1-5	-	TRBD1	TGTGCCTGGAGTGTGGCCAGGGGGTTCAATCAGCCCCAGCATTTT	CAWSVARGFNQPQHF
TRBV7-3	TRBJ2-1	many	TRBD2	TGTGCCAGCAGCGTAGAACTAGCGGACCGGTCCTACAATGAGCAGTTCTTC	CASSVELADRSYNEQFF